The T cell receptor (beta chain) described here comes from a study of T cell responses to AZD1222 COVID-19 vaccine. CDR1 is LNHDA, CDR2 SQIVND, per germline (reference sequence). V was clipped by 5 bases and J by 7 bases, with 27 bases between them. This CDR3 comprises 18 residues. On this clone: Antigen: not known.

General observations from the study: The reported proportion of spike-specific TCRs targeting unmutated variant regions was nearly half.

Sequenced by immunoSEQ multiplex PCR; TCRdb stores in-frame clones only, minus some. The sample yields 90,000 to 130,000 clones, about four fifths seen once. The sample consisted of peripheral blood, taken on day 0 of AZD1222 vaccination. This sequence originates from an adult in good health. The gene calls are TRBV19 and TRBJ2-1; D is tentatively TRBD1 or TRBD2 (5 bases each). CDR3 sequence reads: CASSPPLPSGYQGNEQFF. The CDR3 bases are TGTGCCAGTAGTCCCCCCCTTCCGAGCGGCTACCAGGGAAATGAGCAGTTCTTC.